This T cell receptor beta chain is drawn from a study of T cell responses to AZD1222 COVID-19 vaccine. Study-level results: Regions 160-218 and 743-854 held dominance among vaccine-associated CD4 TCRs, which spanned spike. Mostly white British, mostly female donors; authors suggested clonal diversity may be underestimated. Baseline serology detected seropositivity in only five to seven AZD1222 recipients.

The germline CDR1 and CDR2 sequences are MNHEY and SVGAGI. The CDR3 spans 13 residues. Trimming took 6 bases from V and 8 from J, leaving 14 bases between them. The data were produced by immunoSEQ multiplex PCR, yet TCRdb's version contains in-frame clones alone and is incomplete. The table records 120,000 or so clones, about nine tenths of them present only once. Turning to this clone: What it recognizes is unknown.

The clonotype was recovered from an adult in good health. The sequenced sample was peripheral blood, obtained on day 0 of AZD1222 vaccination. The rearrangement links TRBV6-5 to TRBJ2-1; TRBD1 is a possible D gene (6 bases). The CDR3 coding sequence is TGTGCCAGCAGGTCCCGGGACATTCATGAGCAGTTCTTC. This translates into CASRSRDIHEQFF.